This T cell receptor beta chain was sequenced for a study of monozygotic twins with inflammatory bowel disease. General study findings and limits: Differing immunosuppressive treatments may have added variability to patient repertoires. For IBD, no single strong associated signal or clonotype was supported.

Details on this clonotype: The antigen is undetermined.

Donors each gave less than 3 ml of blood. Investigators extracted total RNA from whole blood and did not sort T cells. This CDR3 has 14 amino acids. CDR1 and CDR2 from the germline V gene are GTSNPN and SVGIG (reference sequence). TCRdb re-analyzed the 5' RACE reads; it lists each CDR3 protein once, without DNA. The data include around 140,000 distinct CDR3 sequences; the top ten clones carry around 1.3%. The TCR sequence derives from a human donor with ulcerative colitis or Crohn's disease, or a healthy co-twin of an affected twin (not recorded which). Sequencing was done on a sample of blood. The chain is built from TRBV30 and TRBJ1-1. The CDR3 spells CAWSAVRMNTEAFF.